These 9 T cell receptor beta chains were all obtained from the same sample, sequenced in a study of identical twins (TCRdb year 2016). The library was built by means of 5' RACE. The sample was run on an Illumina HiSeq 2000. Clones were called with MiXCR by TCRdb after fastp trimmed the public reads at Q25, and only in-frame beta chains were retained. CDR3 protein duplicates are merged, each entry listing the most common genes and DNA. The sample yields some 1,600,000 distinct CDR3 sequences; about 31% were counted once. The ten largest clones capture around 0.3% of the sample. Sequenced sample: cord blood. The receptors derive from a newborn girl in good health.

This rearrangement joins TRBV7-9 to TRBJ2-5; 13 bases are shared with TRBD2. Unmatched junction bases numbered 8, after V lost 2 bases and J lost 11 bases. Germline-derived CDR1 and CDR2 are SEHNR and FQNEAQ (reference sequence). This CDR3 is 15 amino acids long. The CDR3 bases are TGTGCCAGCAGCTTACAACTAGCGGGAGGGGGTGAGCAGTACTTC. Its protein product is CASSLQLAGGGEQYF.

This rearrangement joins TRBV2 to TRBJ2-5; TRBD1 is a possible D gene (5 bases). Germline V gene lookup returns CDR1 SNHLY and CDR2 FYNNEI. This CDR3 comprises 15 residues. With 2 bases removed from V and 11 bases from J, the gap between germline ends came to 21 bases. CDR3: CASSEPRVGYNEQYF. CDR3 nucleotide sequence: TGTGCCAGCAGTGAACCCAGGGTCGGCTACAATGAGCAGTACTTC.

This clonotype was counted a few times. The chain's CDR3 is CSAKIPGLAPNEQFF. CDR3 coding DNA: TGCAGTGCCAAGATCCCGGGACTAGCTCCCAATGAGCAGTTCTTC. The chain employs TRBV20-1 and TRBJ2-1, with 9 bases matching TRBD2. The length of the CDR3 is 15 residues. J lost 6 bases, V lost 6 bases, and 12 bases had no gene match. Germline lookup yields CDR1 DFQATT and CDR2 SNEGSKA (reference sequence).

There are a few counts of this clonotype. The chain joins TRBV20-1 to TRBJ1-2, with 7 bases identical to TRBD1. CDR3 length: 12 residues. From germline, CDR1 is DFQATT and CDR2 SNEGSKA (reference sequence). J gave up 8 bases and V 4 bases, and 7 bases lay outside the gene matches. CDR3 amino acids: CSATETGDGYTF. The CDR3 bases are TGCAGTGCTACCGAAACAGGGGACGGCTACACCTTC.

The chain links TRBV12-3 or TRBV12-4 to TRBJ2-3, with 12 bases aligning to TRBD1. With V trimmed by 2 bases and J by 11 bases, 11 bases remained unmatched. This CDR3 comprises 16 residues. Here the CDR3 reads CASSLPRDRGRNEQYF. CDR3 bases: TGTGCCAGCAGTTTACCTCGGGACAGGGGGCGCAATGAGCAGTATTTT.

On this clonotype: A read error may produce the germline difference seen at one junction end. The CDR3: CAGSHGGSAYEQYF. The CDR3 bases are TGTGCCGGCAGCCATGGCGGGAGCGCCTACGAGCAGTACTTC. V and J are TRBV4-2 and TRBJ2-7; 7 bases are a match to TRBD2. This CDR3 is built from 14 residues. Germline V lookup: CDR1 LGHNA, CDR2 YNFKEQ.

This clonotype showed up many times. The chain employs TRBV29-1 and TRBJ1-2; 7 bases fit TRBD1. CDR3 length: 12 amino acids. The V gene end was trimmed by 6 bases and the J gene end by 3 bases; junction bases not matched to a gene: 4. In germline, CDR1 is SQVTM, CDR2 ANQGSEA. The CDR3 nucleotides read TGCAGCGTCGCGACAGGGCACTATGGCTACACCTTC. Translated, it gives CSVATGHYGYTF. Full variable domain (remainder filled in from reference TRBV29-1 and TRBJ1-2): SAVISQKPSRDICQRGTSLTIQCQVDSQVTMMFWYRQQPGQSLTLIATANQGSEATYESGFVIDKFPISRPNLTFSTLTVSNMSPEDSSIYLCSVATGHYGYTFGSGTRLTVV.

This clonotype was picked up many times. The rearrangement links TRBV12-3 or TRBV12-4 to TRBJ2-5; no reliable D call. The CDR3 is 13 residues long. Trimming cost V 2 bases and J 5 bases, with 9 bases left between them. CDR3 region: CASSLLRRETQYF. The DNA of the CDR3 is TGTGCCAGCAGTTTATTGAGGCGTGAGACCCAGTACTTC.

The chain has TRBV12-3 or TRBV12-4 and TRBJ2-3; TRBD1 agrees at 7 bases. This CDR3 contains 11 residues. The V and J ends lost 6 bases and 10 bases, in that order; junction bases with no gene match: 4. CDR3 DNA sequence: TGTGCCAGCAGGACAGGGAATTCGCAGTATTTT. Residues: CASRTGNSQYF.